Each of the 7 T cell receptor beta chains below was sequenced from the same sample in a study of blood T cell repertoires in COVID-19. Assay: immunoSEQ multiplex PCR; the TCRdb copy retains only in-frame clones and omits some. The repertoire holds some 530,000 clones, with less than 90% as singletons. The sequencing input was PBMCs or T cells enriched from blood (not recorded which). These receptors all stem from a woman aged 55-70 years who had recovered from COVID-19.

The CDR3 loop is CASSLQGANYGYTF. The DNA of the CDR3 is TGTGCCAGCAGCCTGCAGGGGGCTAACTATGGCTACACCTTC. The chain employs TRBV5-6 and TRBJ1-2; 7 nucleotides match TRBD1. There are 14 residues in the CDR3. In germline, CDR1 is SGHDT, CDR2 YYEEEE. V lost 4 bases to trimming and J lost 0 bases; unmatched junction nucleotides: 3. The whole variable domain, filled in from reference TRBV5-6 and TRBJ1-2, reads DAGVTQSPTHLIKTRGQQVTLRCSPKSGHDTVSWYQQALGQGPQFIFQYYEEEERQRGNFPDRFSGHQFPNYSSELNVNALLLGDSALYLCASSLQGANYGYTFGSGTRLTVV.

The chain combines TRBV7-2 with TRBJ2-3; D not resolved. Trimming pared 4 bases from V and 5 bases from J, leaving 13 bases between. The CDR3 consists of 14 residues. Germline CDR1 is SGHTA and CDR2 is FQGNSA. The CDR3 sequence: CASSSPVAGDTQYF. CDR3 bases: TGTGCCAGCAGCTCCCCCGTGGCAGGAGATACGCAGTATTTT.

This clone was counted a few times. The chain has TRBV27 and TRBJ1-2, with no clear D. Germline lookup yields CDR1 MNHEY and CDR2 SMNVEV (reference sequence). The CDR3 loop spans 13 amino acids. With 4 bases removed from V and 3 bases from J, the gap between germline ends came to 9 bases. Written as DNA, the CDR3 is TGTGCCAGCAGTTCCAACGGGGACTATGGCTACACCTTC. This gives the protein CASSSNGDYGYTF.

The CDR3 here is CASSWRGSKTNEQFF. The DNA for the CDR3 is TGTGCCAGCAGCTGGCGGGGGTCCAAAACCAATGAGCAGTTCTTC. The V call is TRBV3-1 (or the pseudogene TRBV3-2), the J call TRBJ2-1; TRBD2 agrees at 7 bases. The CDR3 is 15 residues long. V shed 5 bases and J 6 bases; nucleotides not matched to a gene: 10. Germline V gene sequence: CDR1 LGHDT, CDR2 YNNKEL (reference sequence).

The genes are TRBV5-1 and TRBJ2-3, with D perhaps matching TRBD2 (7 bases). V gave up 1 base and J gave up 1 base, with 16 bases separating them. Germline CDR1 SGHRS, CDR2 YFSETQ. This CDR3 is built from 17 residues. This CDR3 reads CASSLFSGGAGTDTQYF. CDR3 coding DNA: TGCGCCAGCAGCTTGTTCTCGGGGGGCGCGGGCACAGATACGCAGTATTTT.

This rearrangement joins TRBV5-1 to TRBJ1-3; perhaps TRBD1 as D (5 bases). The CDR3 runs 16 residues. The ends were cut back, 2 bases at V and 0 bases at J, with 12 bases in the middle. Looked up from germline, CDR1 is SGHRS and CDR2 is YFSETQ. The CDR3, as DNA: TGCGCCAGCAGCTTCTCGGGACTCCTCTCTGGAAACACCATATATTTT. As protein: CASSFSGLLSGNTIYF.

Comment on this clone: Other DNA sequences in the same sample also yield this CDR3. The CDR3 region is CASGLTGSGNTIYF. As DNA, the CDR3 is TGTGCTAGTGGTTTAACAGGCTCTGGAAACACCATATATTTT. The rearrangement links TRBV12-5 to TRBJ1-3; D is perhaps TRBD1 (5 bases). Germline CDR1 LGHNT, CDR2 FRNRAP. The CDR3 has 14 amino acids. Between the trimmed V and J ends, which lost 3 bases and 0 bases, there was a span of 6 bases.